These 20 T cell receptor beta chains came from one sample sequenced in a study of blood T cells in healthy people across ages. PCR was performed a second time for about 7 to 11 cycles using a sample-barcoded 5' primer and a J-beta primer mix. TCRdb reprocessed the 5' RACE reads with MiXCR, giving one entry per CDR3 protein. Of roughly 500,000 distinct CDR3 sequences listed, 27% are singletons. The sequencing input was blood. These receptors were collected from a woman between 70 and 85 years old in good health.

This clonotype was detected a few times. This chain connects TRBV29-1 to TRBJ2-2; weak D call: TRBD1 (5 bases). CDR3 size: 13 residues. The V gene's germline CDR1 is SQVTM and CDR2 ANQGSEA. V gave up 6 bases and J gave up 3 bases, with 11 bases separating them. The CDR3 coding sequence is TGCAGCGTCACAGGACGGGACACCGGGGAGCTGTTTTTT. Amino acid sequence: CSVTGRDTGELFF.

This clonotype was seen more than once but under ten times. The chain employs TRBV30 and TRBJ1-1; tentatively, D is TRBD1 (5 bases). This CDR3 comprises 13 residues. Trimming pared 3 bases from V and 0 bases from J, leaving 8 bases between. The germline V gene has CDR1 GTSNPN and CDR2 SVGIG (reference sequence). CDR3 in amino acids: CAWRGTLNTEAFF. Here the CDR3 DNA reads TGTGCCTGGAGAGGGACGTTGAACACTGAAGCTTTCTTT.

This clonotype was observed a handful of times. This rearrangement joins TRBV5-1 to TRBJ2-1, with 11 bases lining up with TRBD1. Germline CDR1 SGHRS, CDR2 YFSETQ. The CDR3 length is 17 residues. The junction had 9 bases not matched to a gene; V was cut back by 4 bases and J by 3 bases. The CDR3 region is CASSPVSGTGGYNEQFF. The CDR3 coding sequence is TGCGCCAGCAGCCCCGTCTCGGGGACAGGGGGCTACAATGAGCAGTTCTTC.

This clonotype was seen a handful of times. The V call is TRBV2, the J call TRBJ1-1; no clear D gene. The CDR3 extends over 14 amino acids. Trimming pared 3 bases from V and 3 bases from J, leaving 11 bases between. CDR1 is SNHLY and CDR2 is FYNNEI in the germline V gene. The CDR3 sequence is CASSESQAYTEAFF. The CDR3 DNA is TGTGCCAGCAGTGAGAGTCAGGCCTACACTGAAGCTTTCTTT.

The sample holds a few counts of this clonotype. At one boundary the junction diverges from the germline segment, which might be a read error. The chain employs TRBV6-2 or TRBV6-3 and TRBJ2-3; a possible D gene is TRBD1 (5 bases). This CDR3 comprises 15 residues. Germline values: CDR1 MNHEY, CDR2 SVGEGT. In DNA, the CDR3 is TGTGCCAGCAGCCCACCTTATGGGGCTGGAGATGCGCAGTATTTT. It codes for CASSPPYGAGDAQYF.

In this sample, this clonotype turned up a few times. Written as DNA, the CDR3 is TGTGCCAGCTCGAGCAGGGCAGAAACCTATCCTTTAGGCGAGCAGTACTTC. It codes for CASSSRAETYPLGEQYF. The rearrangement joins TRBV18 to TRBJ2-7, with D possibly matching TRBD1 (5 bases). The CDR3 contains 17 residues. Germline CDR1 is KGHSH and CDR2 is LQKENI. The V and J ends lost 6 bases and 6 bases respectively, with 27 bases between them.

This clonotype was counted only a few times. The chain uses TRBV20-1 and TRBJ2-7; TRBD2 agrees at 8 bases. The V segment lost 1 base and the J segment 9 bases; nucleotides outside the gene matches: 17. The CDR3 sequence is 16 residues long. Germline V gene data show CDR1 as DFQATT and CDR2 as SNEGSKA (reference sequence). In nucleotides, the CDR3 is TGCAGTGCTAGAGGTTCTACAGCGGGAGTCGAAAACGGGCAGTACTTC. This sequence encodes CSARGSTAGVENGQYF.

V is TRBV24-1 and J is TRBJ2-5, with a possible D match to TRBD2 (5 bases). V lost 3 bases to trimming and J lost 4 bases, with 20 bases between them. CDR1 and CDR2 from the germline V gene are KGHDR and SFDVKD. This CDR3 has 17 residues. CDR3 DNA sequence: TGTGCCACCAGTGATACGTCCGAGGGCTTGGGTGGAGAGACCCAGTACTTC. Its protein product is CATSDTSEGLGGETQYF.

V is TRBV18 and J is TRBJ1-4; perhaps TRBD1 as D (6 bases). The CDR3 has 16 residues. Germline V lookup: CDR1 KGHSH, CDR2 LQKENI. Trimming shortened V by 1 base and J by 0 bases, and 9 bases separated the two germline ends. CDR3 residues: CASSPRDITTNEKLFF. The CDR3 DNA is TGTGCCAGCTCACCACGGGACATAACAACTAATGAAAAACTGTTTTTT.

The chain links TRBV6-2 or TRBV6-3 to TRBJ2-7; tentatively, D is TRBD1 (6 bases). Germline V CDR1 and CDR2: MNHEY, SVGEGT. The V end lost 8 bases, the J end lost 3 bases, and 17 bases lay between the germline ends. The CDR3 loop spans 14 amino acids. The CDR3 DNA reads as TGTGCCAGCGGTGGAACAGGGCCAAGCTACGAGCAGTACTTC. It yields the protein CASGGTGPSYEQYF.

This clonotype was seen only a few times. A read error may produce the germline difference seen at one junction end. The rearrangement joins TRBV20-1 to TRBJ2-2; a possible D gene is TRBD2 (5 bases). CDR3 length equals 16 residues. The V gene's germline CDR1 is DFQATT and CDR2 SNEGSKA (reference sequence). The CDR3 nucleotides read TGCAGTGCGAGACCAGCGGTCGCGACAAGAACCGGGGAGTTGTTTTTT. This sequence encodes CSARPAVATRTGELFF.

The table lists this clonotype with many counts. The V gene is TRBV6-4, the J gene TRBJ2-2; D is uncertain. This CDR3 contains 14 residues. V lost 5 bases and J lost 2, with 9 bases in between. The germline V gene encodes CDR1 MRHNA and CDR2 SNTAGT. The CDR3 DNA reads TGTGCCAGCAGTCGCCAGGCAAACACCGGGGAGCTGTTTTTT. Translation: CASSRQANTGELFF.

The chain links TRBV20-1 to TRBJ1-2; TRBD1 agrees at 7 bases. V was clipped by 2 bases and J by 6 bases; unmatched bases: 3. From germline, CDR1 is DFQATT and CDR2 SNEGSKA (reference sequence). CDR3 length: 12 amino acids. CDR3 DNA: TGCAGTGCTAGAAGGGGGCTCGATGGCTACACCTTC. Protein sequence: CSARRGLDGYTF.

This chain connects TRBV6-5 to TRBJ2-7; D uncertain. The V gene's germline CDR1 is MNHEY and CDR2 SVGAGI. The CDR3 is 12 amino acids. With 7 bases removed from V and 0 bases from J, the gap between germline ends came to 7 bases. In nucleotides, the CDR3 is TGTGCCAGCATGGCAGGCTCCTACGAGCAGTACTTC. Amino acids: CASMAGSYEQYF.

The V gene is TRBV7-2, the J gene TRBJ2-3; 7 nucleotides match TRBD2. This CDR3 comprises 13 residues. V was pared by 5 bases and J by 5 bases, with 4 bases of the junction left unmatched. Germline values: CDR1 SGHTA, CDR2 FQGNSA. The CDR3 region is CASSPIAGDTQYF. CDR3 in DNA: TGTGCCAGCAGCCCTATAGCGGGAGATACGCAGTATTTT.

The sample holds one count of this clonotype. This chain links TRBV9 with TRBJ2-3, with 13 nucleotides matching TRBD2. From germline, CDR1 is SGDLS and CDR2 YYNGEE. The ends lost 3 bases at V and 2 bases at J; junction bases unmatched: 12. This CDR3 is built from 19 residues. CDR3 coding DNA: TGTGCCAGCAGCGAACCCCCCCGACTAGCGGGGGGATACACAGATACGCAGTATTTT. This codes for CASSEPPRLAGGYTDTQYF.

The chain couples TRBV7-9 to TRBJ2-2, with 12 bases fitting TRBD2. The V gene's germline CDR1 is SEHNR and CDR2 FQNEAQ (reference sequence). The length of the CDR3 is 16 residues. J lost 3 bases, V lost 5 bases, and 4 bases had no gene match. The chain's CDR3 is CASSPGTSGYTGELFF. The CDR3 DNA is TGTGCCAGCAGCCCTGGGACTAGCGGGTACACCGGGGAGCTGTTTTTT.

The CDR3 nucleotides are TGCAGCGTTGGCCCTACCGGGGCGTTATACAATGAGCAGTTCTTC. As protein: CSVGPTGALYNEQFF. The gene calls are TRBV29-1 and TRBJ2-1, with D perhaps given as TRBD1 or TRBD2 (5 bases each). CDR1 is SQVTM, CDR2 ANQGSEA, per germline. Trimming stripped 4 bases from V and 4 bases from J, with 17 bases between. This CDR3 comprises 15 residues.

The chain uses TRBV7-2 and TRBJ2-7; D perhaps matches TRBD2 (5 bases). The V end was cut by 1 base, the J end by 6 bases, with 13 bases between. Per the germline V gene, CDR1 is SGHTA and CDR2 is FQGNSA. The CDR3 length is 14 residues. CDR3 sequence: CASSLGPASSEQYF. The DNA for the CDR3 is TGTGCCAGCAGCTTAGGTCCGGCTAGCTCCGAGCAGTACTTC.

The V call is TRBV20-1, the J call TRBJ2-4; weak D call: TRBD1 (6 bases). The CDR3 contains 13 residues. The V gene lost 5 bases and the J gene lost 0 bases, with 8 bases spanning the gap. Looked up from germline, CDR1 is DFQATT and CDR2 is SNEGSKA (reference sequence). CDR3 loop: CSAWTEAKNIQYF. Written as DNA, the CDR3 is TGCAGTGCTTGGACAGAAGCCAAAAACATTCAGTACTTC.